A selection of T cell receptor beta chains follows, all from one sample in a study of blood T cell repertoires in COVID-19. Clones were read by immunoSEQ multiplex PCR, and TCRdb kept only the in-frame ones, dropping some. This table holds under 150,000 clones, almost 80% found once. Material for sequencing was PBMCs or T cells enriched from blood (not recorded which). The receptors originated from a woman aged 45-60 years who had recovered from COVID-19. The CDR3 runs from the conserved cysteine through the conserved F or W. D genes are given only for firm matches. The listing skips clone size in some rows; elsewhere it reads once, few, many or a size class.

j_gene: TRBJ2-3; v_gene: TRBV25-1; d_gene: TRBD1; abundance: NA; CDR3aa: CASSVDRGRYPDTQYF; CDR3nt: TGTGCCAGCAGTGTCGACAGGGGACGATATCCAGATACGCAGTATTTT
j_gene: TRBJ1-2; v_gene: TRBV19; d_gene: TRBD1; abundance: NA; CDR3aa: CASSIGQGPYGYTF; CDR3nt: TGTGCCAGTAGTATCGGACAGGGGCCCTATGGCTACACCTTC
j_gene: TRBJ2-2; v_gene: TRBV28; d_gene: TRBD2; abundance: NA; CDR3aa: CASSLGTSGRTGELFF; CDR3nt: TGTGCCAGCAGTTTGGGGACTAGCGGGAGAACCGGGGAGCTGTTTTTT
j_gene: TRBJ2-7; v_gene: TRBV2; d_gene: NA; abundance: once; CDR3aa: CAIGHYEQYF; CDR3nt: TGTGCCATCGGACACTACGAGCAGTACTTC
j_gene: TRBJ2-7; v_gene: TRBV6-2/TRBV6-3; d_gene: NA; abundance: NA; CDR3aa: CASSYRTWEQYF; CDR3nt: TGTGCCAGCAGTTACCGGACTTGGGAGCAGTACTTC
j_gene: TRBJ1-5; v_gene: TRBV6-2/TRBV6-3; d_gene: TRBD1; abundance: NA; CDR3aa: CASSSQTTWDSTNQPQHF; CDR3nt: TGTGCCAGCAGTTCGCAGACAACCTGGGACAGCACCAATCAGCCCCAGCATTTT
j_gene: TRBJ1-3; v_gene: TRBV10-3; d_gene: NA; abundance: NA; CDR3aa: CAISESSGFSGNTIYF; CDR3nt: TGTGCCATCAGTGAGTCTTCAGGCTTCTCTGGAAACACCATATATTTT
j_gene: TRBJ1-6; v_gene: TRBV2; d_gene: NA; abundance: NA; CDR3aa: CASEDSYNSPLHF; CDR3nt: TGTGCCAGCGAGGACAGCTATAATTCACCCCTCCACTTT
j_gene: TRBJ1-1; v_gene: TRBV12-3/TRBV12-4; d_gene: NA; abundance: few; CDR3aa: CASSLRRTEAFF; CDR3nt: TGTGCCAGCAGTTTACGGCGGACTGAAGCTTTCTTT
j_gene: TRBJ2-2; v_gene: TRBV15; d_gene: NA; abundance: NA; CDR3aa: CATSREGGLGELFF; CDR3nt: TGTGCCACCAGCAGAGAAGGAGGGCTCGGGGAGCTGTTTTTT
j_gene: TRBJ2-1; v_gene: TRBV21-1; d_gene: NA; abundance: NA; CDR3aa: CASSNPLAVRGNEQFF; CDR3nt: TGTGCCAGCAGCAACCCTCTAGCGGTAAGGGGCAATGAGCAGTTCTTC
j_gene: TRBJ2-7; v_gene: TRBV28; d_gene: TRBD1; abundance: NA; CDR3aa: CASSSGDRGLFYEQYF; CDR3nt: TGTGCCAGCAGTTCGGGCGACAGGGGGCTATTCTACGAGCAGTACTTC
j_gene: TRBJ2-5; v_gene: TRBV5-1; d_gene: NA; abundance: NA; CDR3aa: CASSPSGFQETQYF; CDR3nt: TGCGCCAGCAGCCCCTCAGGATTTCAAGAGACCCAGTACTTC
j_gene: TRBJ1-2; v_gene: TRBV2; d_gene: NA; abundance: NA; CDR3aa: CASSDISPTAYGYTF; CDR3nt: TGTGCCAGCAGTGATATAAGTCCTACCGCTTATGGCTACACCTTC